The next 9 T cell receptor beta chains were all read from a single sample in a study of T cells in tumors after PD-1 blockade. Sequencing was performed with immunoSEQ multiplex PCR; in TCRdb, only in-frame clones are kept and a portion is missing. The sample shows around 49,000 clones, 65% to 85% of them seen only once. The specimen comprised PBMCs, sampled before anti-PD-1 treatment. These receptors were collected from a human donor with basal cell carcinoma.

The gene calls are TRBV7-9 and TRBJ2-7; D perhaps matches TRBD1 (6 bases). Deletions cut 6 bases from V and 3 bases from J, with 12 bases between. Germline V CDR1 and CDR2: SEHNR, FQNEAQ (reference sequence). This CDR3 contains 13 residues. CDR3 bases: TGTGCCAGCAGTTTCCGGGACAACTACGAGCAGTACTTC. Translated: CASSFRDNYEQYF.

The count of this clone is one. The chain uses TRBV11-3 and TRBJ1-5; D gene uncertain. Trimming cost V 0 bases and J 5 bases, with 17 bases left between them. The CDR3 is 17 residues long. Germline V gene sequence: CDR1 SGHNT, CDR2 YENEEA. Here the CDR3 reads CASSLDGRTAIDQPQHF. The CDR3 coding sequence is TGTGCCAGCAGCTTAGATGGCAGAACAGCCATTGATCAGCCCCAGCATTTT.

This chain uses TRBV5-1 with TRBJ2-7, with 10 bases lining up with TRBD2. The junction had 8 bases not matched to a gene; V was cut back by 5 bases and J by 6 bases. Per germline, CDR1 SGHRS and CDR2 YFSETQ. The CDR3 is 14 residues long. CDR3 region: CASSQGLATSEQYF. For the CDR3, the DNA is TGCGCCAGCAGTCAGGGACTAGCGACTAGCGAGCAGTACTTC.

The chain uses TRBV6-6 and TRBJ1-1, with a tentative D call TRBD1 (5 bases). This CDR3 contains 13 residues. V lost 6 bases, J lost 0 bases, and 8 bases lay in between. Germline assignment: CDR1 MNHNY and CDR2 SVGAGI (reference sequence). The CDR3 sequence: CASRGTVNTEAFF. Written as DNA, the CDR3 is TGTGCCAGCAGAGGGACGGTGAACACTGAAGCTTTCTTT.

V and J are TRBV24-1 and TRBJ2-1; D unclear. V lost 2 bases to trimming and J lost 9 bases, with 10 bases between them. This CDR3 has 13 residues. Germline CDR1 KGHDR, CDR2 SFDVKD. CDR3 nucleotide sequence: TGTGCCACCAGTGATTCCCAGCTGGGTGAGCAGTTCTTC. It yields the protein CATSDSQLGEQFF.

The J gene is TRBJ1-3, the V gene TRBV6-5, with TRBD1 matching 7 bases. The germline CDR1 and CDR2 sequences are MNHEY and SVGAGI. This CDR3 region has 14 residues. Losses at the gene ends were 6 bases for V and 1 base for J; bases not matched to a gene: 3. CDR3 nucleotide sequence: TGTGCCAGCAGACAGGGGATATCTGGAAACACCATATATTTT. This sequence encodes CASRQGISGNTIYF.

The V gene is TRBV2, the J gene TRBJ1-2; perhaps TRBD1 as D (6 bases). This CDR3 comprises 15 residues. The germline V and J ends were trimmed by 6 bases and 2 bases, with 16 bases remaining between them. Germline CDR1 SNHLY, CDR2 FYNNEI. The CDR3 sequence is CASSVRGGANYGYTF. CDR3 sequence (DNA): TGTGCCAGCAGCGTTCGCGGGGGGGCAAACTATGGCTACACCTTC.

This clone was seen only a few times. CDR3 loop: CASSYSIGRGYGYTF. The CDR3 DNA sequence: TGTGCCAGCAGTTACTCGATCGGGCGGGGCTATGGCTACACCTTC. The chain carries TRBV6-5 and TRBJ1-2; D gene ambiguous. The CDR3 is 15 residues long. Deletions cut 0 bases from V and 4 bases from J, with 12 bases between. Germline V lookup: CDR1 MNHEY, CDR2 SVGAGI.

The rearrangement links TRBV24-1 to TRBJ1-2; the D is unclear. The germline V and J ends were trimmed by 6 bases and 2 bases, with 9 bases remaining between them. The length of the CDR3 is 13 residues. Germline CDR1 KGHDR, CDR2 SFDVKD. The CDR3 DNA sequence: TGTGCCACCAGTCCGGGAGAAAACTATGGCTACACCTTC. Its translation: CATSPGENYGYTF.